Reported below is one TCR beta chain. The record originates from a study of OX40 agonist ivuxolimab in advanced cancers. Study at large: Patients were treated with ivuxolimab, an agonistic anti-OX40 (CD134) antibody.

Sequencing used immunoSEQ multiplex PCR; TCRdb keeps in-frame clones, though not all of them. The sample holds approximately 47,000 clones, just under 90% seen once. Looked up from germline, CDR1 is ENHRY and CDR2 is SYGVKD. Trimming removed 5 bases at V and 3 bases at J, with 7 bases between. The CDR3 spans 12 residues. Blood was sampled at baseline, cycle 4 day 1, and cycle 7 day 1. The source was CD4+ or CD8+ T cells sorted from blood, collected in a trial of the OX40 agonist ivuxolimab. The chain is built from TRBV10-3 and TRBJ1-2; D gene unclear. The source of this sequence is an adult with an advanced solid tumor such as melanoma, head and neck, liver or kidney cancer. CDR3 loop: CAISSGDYGYTF. In DNA form, the CDR3 reads TGTGCCATCAGTTCAGGAGACTATGGCTACACCTTC.